One and the same sample provided the 27 T cell receptor beta chains below, sequenced in a study of early T cells in non-severe SARS-CoV-2 infection. MiXCR, applied by TCRdb to the 5' RACE reads, yields one record per CDR3 protein. The top ten hold 3% to 4.5% of the sample, which has about 55,000 distinct CDR3 sequences, 9.5% to 15% seen once. Sequenced sample: whole blood. These receptors were collected from an adult who was a healthcare worker with PCR-confirmed SARS-CoV-2 infection or an uninfected control (not recorded which).

This clonotype was recorded a few times. The rearrangement joins TRBV11-2 to TRBJ2-4; D possibly corresponds to TRBD2 (5 bases). Germline V gives CDR1 SGHAT, CDR2 FQNNGV. CDR3 length equals 15 residues. With 1 base removed from V and 2 bases from J, the gap between germline ends came to 9 bases. CDR3 in DNA: TGTGCCAGCAGCTTAGGAGAGGGCACCAAAAACATTCAGTACTTC. It specifies CASSLGEGTKNIQYF.

This clonotype has ten or more counts. One end of the junction fails to match germline, which may point to a read error. The chain has TRBV28 and TRBJ1-2, with 7 bases lining up with TRBD1. The CDR3 has 12 amino acids. CDR1 and CDR2 (germline): MDHEN, SYDVKM. CDR3 DNA: TGTGCCAGCAGTTCGTACAGGGGACCCCGCTTCTTC. It translates to CASSSYRGPRFF.

In this sample, this clonotype turned up many times. This chain joins TRBV5-1 and TRBJ2-7; weak D call: TRBD2 (5 bases). The length of the CDR3 is 15 residues. Trimming pared 0 bases from V and 2 bases from J, leaving 12 bases between. Germline assignment: CDR1 SGHRS and CDR2 YFSETQ. CDR3 residues: CASSLGGGPTYEQYF. CDR3 nucleotide sequence: TGCGCCAGCAGCTTGGGAGGCGGGCCTACCTACGAGCAGTACTTC.

This clonotype occurred many times. V usage is TRBV28 and J usage is TRBJ1-4; 7 positions match TRBD1. Germline loops: CDR1 MDHEN, CDR2 SYDVKM. This CDR3 spans 15 amino acids. J was trimmed by 8 bases and V by 6 bases; bases with no gene match: 12. Here the CDR3 reads CASSRLIRGLEKLFF. CDR3 bases: TGTGCCAGCAGCCGCCTCATAAGGGGGCTGGAAAAACTGTTTTTT.

The chain is built from TRBV29-1 and TRBJ2-3; D gene uncertain. V was trimmed by 5 bases and J by 2 bases, leaving 5 bases between them. The CDR3 is made up of 11 amino acids. Germline V gene sequence: CDR1 SQVTM, CDR2 ANQGSEA. The CDR3 loop is CSVWDTDTQYF. The CDR3 nucleotides are TGCAGCGTTTGGGACACAGATACGCAGTATTTT.

There are many counts of this clonotype. The chain is built from TRBV5-5 and TRBJ1-1; maybe TRBD1 (6 bases). Germline V gene data show CDR1 as SGHKS and CDR2 as YYEKEE (reference sequence). Trimming took 0 bases from V and 6 from J, leaving 18 bases between them. The CDR3 is 16 residues long. Here the CDR3 reads CASSLAPPGGSAEAFF. The CDR3 DNA is TGTGCCAGCAGCTTGGCCCCTCCCGGGGGCAGCGCTGAAGCTTTCTTT.

V usage is TRBV7-7 and J usage is TRBJ2-3; D is unclear. Germline-derived CDR1 and CDR2 are SSHAT and FNYEAQ (reference sequence). V was cut by 5 bases and J by 5 bases, with 14 bases left in between. This CDR3 comprises 14 residues. CDR3 region: CASSPTARGDTQYF. In nucleotides, the CDR3 is TGTGCCAGCAGCCCCACGGCGAGAGGAGATACGCAGTATTTT.

This clonotype was seen more than once but under ten times. The chain carries TRBV28 and TRBJ2-4, with D perhaps TRBD1 (7 bases). Germline loops: CDR1 MDHEN, CDR2 SYDVKM. Trimming removed 6 bases at V and 10 bases at J, with 19 bases between. This CDR3 contains 14 residues. CDR3 amino acids: CASSPPTGTVIQYF. The CDR3 DNA is TGTGCCAGCAGCCCCCCGACAGGGACTGTGATTCAGTACTTC. The full variable domain, its missing parts supplied by reference TRBV28 and TRBJ2-4, is DVKVTQSSRYLVKRTGEKVFLECVQDMDHENMFWYRQDPGLGLRLIYFSYDVKMKEKGDIPEGYSVSREKKERFSLILESASTNQTSMYLCASSPPTGTVIQYFGAGTRLSVL.

The chain recombines TRBV29-1 with TRBJ1-4, with TRBD1 matching over 7 bases. The CDR3 is 12 amino acids. Germline values: CDR1 SQVTM, CDR2 ANQGSEA. J was trimmed by 6 bases and V by 7 bases; bases with no gene match: 5. For the CDR3, the DNA is TGCAGCGCCGAGGGGGCAGATGAAAAACTGTTTTTT. This encodes CSAEGADEKLFF.

A few counts support this clonotype. This chain uses TRBV2 with TRBJ1-4; maybe TRBD1 (5 bases). This CDR3 has 14 residues. Germline CDR1 and CDR2: SNHLY and FYNNEI. Trimming cost V 6 bases and J 10 bases, with 18 bases left between them. CDR3 sequence (DNA): TGTGCCAGCAGGAGGGACGGGGATTACGGAAAACTGTTTTTT. Its translation is CASRRDGDYGKLFF.

This clonotype was recorded many times. The gene calls are TRBV20-1 and TRBJ2-3, with TRBD2 identical over 9 bases. Unmatched junction bases numbered 5, after V lost 7 bases and J lost 0 bases. The germline V gene has CDR1 DFQATT and CDR2 SNEGSKA (reference sequence). The CDR3 covers 14 residues. Written as DNA, the CDR3 is TGCAGTGGCTGGCTAGCGGGGAGCACAGATACGCAGTATTTT. Amino acids: CSGWLAGSTDTQYF.

This clonotype was seen at least ten times. This chain uses TRBV2 with TRBJ2-2, with 15 bases identical to TRBD2. The germline V gene has CDR1 SNHLY and CDR2 FYNNEI. The CDR3 covers 18 residues. V lost 4 bases, J lost 4 bases, and 7 bases stayed unmatched. The CDR3 region is CASSAWTSGRAATGELFF. The CDR3 DNA reads as TGTGCCAGCAGTGCCTGGACTAGCGGGAGGGCCGCCACCGGGGAGCTGTTTTTT.

This chain connects TRBV5-4 to TRBJ1-2, with 12 bases lining up with TRBD1. The CDR3 is 15 residues long. With 4 bases clipped from V and 6 bases from J, the junction kept 7 bases outside the gene matches. Germline V CDR1 and CDR2: SGHNT, YYREEE (reference sequence). The CDR3 DNA reads TGTGCCAGCAGCCGAACCGGGACAGGGGGCAATGGCTACACCTTC. The encoded protein is CASSRTGTGGNGYTF.

This clonotype was seen many times. The chain carries TRBV28 and TRBJ2-2; tentatively, D is TRBD1 (5 bases). Germline CDR1 reads MDHEN; CDR2 reads SYDVKM. Deletions cut 4 bases from V and 7 bases from J, with 13 bases between. The length of the CDR3 is 14 residues. The CDR3 bases are TGTGCCAGCAGTTCGACAGAGATGATCGGGGAGCTGTTTTTT. It translates to CASSSTEMIGELFF.

The V and J genes are TRBV16 and TRBJ2-7; a possible D gene is TRBD2 (6 bases). The CDR3 sequence is 16 residues long. The V end was cut by 4 bases, the J end by 0 bases, with 16 bases between. Germline CDR1 reads KGHSY; CDR2 reads FQNENV. The CDR3 loop is CASSPQAGSASYEQYF. CDR3 nucleotides: TGTGCCAGCAGCCCTCAAGCGGGTTCCGCCTCCTACGAGCAGTACTTC.

The chain has TRBV10-3 and TRBJ2-3; D unresolved. CDR1 is ENHRY, CDR2 SYGVKD, per germline. The CDR3 has 13 amino acids. The V end lost 11 bases, the J end lost 2 bases, and 14 bases lay between the germline ends. The CDR3 region is CAPFRLVTDTQYF. The CDR3 coding sequence is TGTGCCCCTTTTAGGCTGGTCACAGATACGCAGTATTTT.

There are many counts of this clonotype. The genes are TRBV19 and TRBJ2-3, with D hard to call. Deletions cut 1 base from V and 6 bases from J, with 11 bases between. The CDR3 has 14 amino acids. Germline CDR1 is LNHDA and CDR2 is SQIVND (reference sequence). The CDR3 region is CASSIGLATDTQYF. The CDR3 region has the DNA TGTGCCAGTAGTATAGGGTTGGCTACCGATACGCAGTATTTT.

This clonotype was counted at least ten times. J is TRBJ2-1 and V is TRBV20-1; TRBD2 matches at 12 bases. V gave up 2 bases and J gave up 2 bases; unmatched junction bases: 4. CDR3 length: 16 residues. The germline V gene has CDR1 DFQATT and CDR2 SNEGSKA (reference sequence). CDR3 bases: TGCAGTGCTAGACCTTCTAGCGGGAGGGCCTACAATGAGCAGTTCTTC. Translating gives CSARPSSGRAYNEQFF.

This clonotype was found many times. The V gene is TRBV7-2, the J gene TRBJ1-1; TRBD1 matches 8 bases. The junction had 4 bases not matched to a gene; V was cut back by 3 bases and J by 10 bases. The CDR3 is 12 amino acids. Germline V gene lookup returns CDR1 SGHTA and CDR2 FQGNSA. CDR3 amino acids: CASSFGTGRAFF. The CDR3 bases are TGTGCCAGCAGCTTCGGGACAGGACGAGCTTTCTTT.

At least ten counts were recorded for this clonotype. The chain joins TRBV28 to TRBJ1-5, with 7 bases that match TRBD1. Germline V gene sequence: CDR1 MDHEN, CDR2 SYDVKM. Trimming cost V 5 bases and J 5 bases; bases outside gene matches: 9. The CDR3 has 15 residues. CDR3 amino acids: CASSPPTGSHQPQHF. The CDR3 DNA reads as TGTGCCAGCAGTCCACCGACAGGGAGCCATCAGCCCCAGCATTTT.

This clonotype was counted a few times. The V call is TRBV2, the J call TRBJ2-7, with D possibly being TRBD1 (5 bases). Germline CDR1 is SNHLY and CDR2 is FYNNEI. The CDR3 consists of 14 residues. The V gene lost 7 bases and the J gene lost 3 bases, with 16 bases spanning the gap. DNA for the CDR3: TGTGCCAGCAACCAGGGTGGTGGGCTCTACGAGCAGTACTTC. Translating it yields CASNQGGGLYEQYF.

At least ten counts were recorded for this clonotype. V and J are TRBV20-1 and TRBJ2-7, with 8 bases lining up with TRBD1. With 0 bases clipped from V and 2 bases from J, the junction kept 6 bases outside the gene matches. The CDR3 is made up of 15 amino acids. Germline V gene sequence: CDR1 DFQATT, CDR2 SNEGSKA (reference sequence). CDR3 region: CSARDRDRGPYEQYF. Written as DNA, the CDR3 is TGCAGTGCTAGAGACCGCGACAGGGGCCCCTACGAGCAGTACTTC.

V is TRBV20-1 and J is TRBJ2-5; no reliable D call. In germline, CDR1 is DFQATT, CDR2 SNEGSKA (reference sequence). The CDR3 is made up of 12 amino acids. Trimming left V 3 bases short and J 2 bases short, with 7 bases between. CDR3 protein: CSARRFQETQYF. CDR3 DNA sequence: TGCAGTGCTAGGAGGTTTCAAGAGACCCAGTACTTC.

V usage is TRBV20-1 and J usage is TRBJ1-1; D unclear. The germline V gene encodes CDR1 DFQATT and CDR2 SNEGSKA (reference sequence). Trimming removed 8 bases from V and 8 bases from J, with 12 bases in between. This CDR3 contains 10 residues. CDR3 loop: CSLGVLEAFF. DNA of the CDR3: TGCAGTCTCGGGGTTCTGGAAGCTTTCTTT.

This clonotype showed up many times. The rearrangement uses TRBV7-9 and TRBJ1-4, with D possibly TRBD1 on 6 matching bases. Germline V lookup: CDR1 SEHNR, CDR2 FQNEAQ (reference sequence). The CDR3 sequence is 15 residues long. V lost 4 bases and J lost 7, with 16 bases in between. The CDR3 coding sequence is TGTGCCAGCAGCTCAACAGGGCTCCCGGGTGAAAAACTGTTTTTT. This sequence encodes CASSSTGLPGEKLFF. Drawing the rest from reference TRBV7-9 and TRBJ1-4, the complete variable domain is DTGVSQNPRHKITKRGQNVTFRCDPISEHNRLYWYRQTLGQGPEFLTYFQNEAQLEKSRLLSDRFSAERPKGSFSTLEIQRTEQGDSAMYLCASSSTGLPGEKLFFGSGTQLSVL.

This clonotype is judged medium-sized. The chain employs TRBV7-6 and TRBJ2-6; 7 nucleotides agree with TRBD1. The V gene's germline CDR1 is SGHVS and CDR2 FNYEAQ. V was clipped by 2 bases and J by 4 bases; unmatched bases: 2. The length of the CDR3 is 15 residues. CDR3 amino acids: CASSLQGVGANVLTF. The CDR3 DNA reads as TGTGCCAGCAGCTTACAGGGGGTCGGGGCCAACGTCCTGACTTTC.

This clonotype has just a few counts. This chain joins TRBV12-3 or TRBV12-4 and TRBJ1-1; D unresolved. V gave up 1 base and J gave up 5 bases, with 14 bases separating them. This CDR3 has 15 residues. This chain's CDR3 is CASSLGVGRETEAFF. The CDR3 DNA reads as TGTGCCAGCAGTTTAGGGGTTGGGAGGGAAACTGAAGCTTTCTTT.